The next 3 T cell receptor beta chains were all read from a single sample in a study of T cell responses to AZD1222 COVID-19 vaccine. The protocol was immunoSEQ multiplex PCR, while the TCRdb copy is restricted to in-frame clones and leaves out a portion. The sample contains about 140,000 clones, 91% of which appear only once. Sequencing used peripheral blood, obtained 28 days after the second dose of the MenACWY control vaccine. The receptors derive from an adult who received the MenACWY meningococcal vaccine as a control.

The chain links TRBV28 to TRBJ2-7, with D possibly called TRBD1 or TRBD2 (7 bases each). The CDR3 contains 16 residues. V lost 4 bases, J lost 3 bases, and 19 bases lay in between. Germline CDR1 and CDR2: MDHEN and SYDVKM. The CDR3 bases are TGTGCCAGCAGTTCAGGGGAGGGGGCACCCAACTACGAGCAGTACTTC. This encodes CASSSGEGAPNYEQYF.

The CDR3 here is CASSSKTSGSNHEQFF. The CDR3 DNA reads as TGTGCCAGCAGCTCGAAGACTAGCGGGAGTAACCATGAGCAGTTCTTC. V is TRBV7-8 and J is TRBJ2-1, with TRBD2 identical over 12 bases. This CDR3 contains 16 residues. J was trimmed by 8 bases and V by 4 bases; bases with no gene match: 9. CDR1 SGHVS and CDR2 FQNEAQ come from the germline V gene.

The CDR3 nucleotides read TGTGCCAGCAGTGTTTTACAGCTCACCGGGGAGCTGTTTTTT. It codes for CASSVLQLTGELFF. The chain carries TRBV2 and TRBJ2-2, with D uncertain. The germline V gene encodes CDR1 SNHLY and CDR2 FYNNEI. Between the trimmed V and J ends, which lost 4 bases and 4 bases, there was a span of 10 bases. The CDR3 covers 14 residues. The full variable domain, completed using reference TRBV2 and TRBJ2-2, is EPEVTQTPSHQVTQMGQEVILRCVPISNHLYFYWYRQILGQKVEFLVSFYNNEISEKSEIFDDQFSVERPDGSNFTLKIRSTKLEDSAMYFCASSVLQLTGELFFGEGSRLTVL.